Shown below are 15 T cell receptor beta chains from a single sample sequenced in a study of T cell repertoires in cytomegalovirus infection. TCRdb passed the reads through MiXCR, listing each CDR3 protein once. The data show roughly 640,000 distinct CDR3 sequences, 24% seen once. Sequenced material: CD8+ T cells from PBMCs. The receptors shown here come from a human donor in good health (CMV status not recorded). Some clones in this sample may be carry-over from other donors' samples.

This clonotype occurred many times. The chain joins TRBV7-9 to TRBJ1-2, with D perhaps TRBD1 (6 bases). The germline CDR1 and CDR2 sequences are SEHNR and FQNEAQ (reference sequence). The CDR3 is made up of 14 amino acids. The V and J ends lost 5 bases and 3 bases respectively, with 13 bases between them. This CDR3 reads CASSGTGSYYGYTF. DNA of the CDR3: TGTGCCAGCAGCGGAACAGGGTCTTACTATGGCTACACCTTC.

This clonotype has just a few counts. The V gene is TRBV2, the J gene TRBJ2-2; D is uncertain. Germline loops: CDR1 SNHLY, CDR2 FYNNEI. This CDR3 has 14 amino acids. V lost 6 bases to trimming and J lost 2 bases, with 10 bases between them. The CDR3: CASRMNLNTGELFF. CDR3 bases: TGTGCCAGCAGGATGAACTTAAACACCGGGGAGCTGTTTTTT.

This chain connects TRBV20-1 to TRBJ1-2; D might be TRBD1 (5 bases). V lost 0 bases to trimming and J lost 5 bases, with 19 bases between them. Germline V lookup: CDR1 DFQATT, CDR2 SNEGSKA (reference sequence). This CDR3 contains 16 residues. Here the CDR3 reads CSARDRLQGGPYGYTF. In DNA form, the CDR3 reads TGCAGTGCTAGAGATAGGTTGCAGGGAGGACCGTATGGCTACACCTTC.

The chain combines TRBV25-1 with TRBJ1-4; 9 bases are shared with TRBD1. V shed 3 bases, J shed 0 bases, and the junction held 5 bases outside the gene matches. The CDR3 is made up of 17 amino acids. The germline gives CDR1 MGHDK, CDR2 SYGVNS. The CDR3: CASSDLTGGATNEKLFF. The CDR3, as DNA: TGTGCCAGCAGTGACCTGACAGGGGGTGCAACTAATGAAAAACTGTTTTTT.

This clonotype was seen more than once but under ten times. The chain joins TRBV7-8 to TRBJ2-5; no definite D call. Germline CDR1 is SGHVS and CDR2 is FQNEAQ. V lost 3 bases and J lost 9, with 11 bases in between. This CDR3 spans 12 amino acids. CDR3 sequence reads: CASSFGSMAQYF. DNA of the CDR3: TGTGCCAGCAGCTTCGGCAGTATGGCCCAGTACTTC.

This clonotype was seen more than once but under ten times. V gene TRBV7-9 combines with J gene TRBJ2-7, with no clear D. The germline V gene has CDR1 SEHNR and CDR2 FQNEAQ (reference sequence). V was shortened by 2 bases and J by 5 bases, with 10 bases between the two germline ends. The CDR3 is 13 residues long. CDR3 protein: CASSLQESHEQYF. CDR3 nucleotide sequence: TGTGCCAGCAGCTTACAGGAGTCCCACGAGCAGTACTTC.

The chain joins TRBV12-5 to TRBJ2-7, with a weak D call TRBD2 (5 bases). Germline V gene data show CDR1 as LGHNT and CDR2 as FRNRAP. Trimming pared 1 base from V and 10 bases from J, leaving 23 bases between. The CDR3 runs to 16 residues. The CDR3 protein is CASGLGSSFFSGEQYV. DNA of the CDR3: TGTGCTAGTGGTTTGGGTTCTAGCTTTTTTTCGGGCGAACAGTACGTC.

In this sample, this clonotype turned up many times. The chain uses TRBV28 and TRBJ2-3, with D perhaps TRBD2 (5 bases). CDR3 length equals 15 residues. Germline lookup yields CDR1 MDHEN and CDR2 SYDVKM. Trimming took 2 bases from V and 3 from J, leaving 12 bases between them. The CDR3 DNA reads TGTGCCAGCAGTTTAGGGCAGCTAGCTACAGATACGCAGTATTTT. This codes for CASSLGQLATDTQYF.

This clonotype was counted at least ten times. The chain recombines TRBV7-9 with TRBJ2-2; D call uncertain. CDR1 is SEHNR and CDR2 is FQNEAQ in the germline V gene (reference sequence). This CDR3 has 17 residues. V was shortened by 2 bases and J by 0 bases, with 13 bases between the two germline ends. The CDR3 reads CASSLRSDGTNTGELFF. DNA of the CDR3: TGTGCCAGCAGCTTAAGATCTGACGGTACGAACACCGGGGAGCTGTTTTTT.

The CDR3 region is CASKTIGQGEDEKLFF. CDR3 coding DNA: TGTGCCAGCAAGACAATCGGACAGGGGGAGGACGAAAAACTGTTTTTT. The chain uses TRBV7-9 and TRBJ1-4; 10 nucleotides match TRBD1. CDR3 length: 16 amino acids. With 7 bases clipped from V and 8 bases from J, the junction kept 13 bases outside the gene matches. The germline CDR1 and CDR2 sequences are SEHNR and FQNEAQ (reference sequence).

In nucleotides, the CDR3 is TGTGCCAGCAGCCAAGATTGGAGCGAAGATACGCAGTATTTT. Translated, it gives CASSQDWSEDTQYF. The V call is TRBV14, the J call TRBJ2-3; D is ambiguous. Germline V gene data show CDR1 as SGHDN and CDR2 as FVKESK. This CDR3 is built from 14 residues. V lost 0 bases, J lost 5 bases, and 9 bases lay in between.

This clonotype appeared many times. The V and J genes are TRBV12-3 or TRBV12-4 and TRBJ1-1; maybe TRBD1 (5 bases). The V and J ends lost 7 bases and 4 bases respectively, with 10 bases between them. The CDR3 extends over 12 amino acids. The CDR3 sequence: CASTSGGTEAFF. The CDR3 coding sequence is TGTGCCAGCACCTCCGGGGGCACTGAAGCTTTCTTT.

This clonotype occurred many times. The chain recombines TRBV10-3 with TRBJ1-2; 7 bases map to TRBD1. Looked up from germline, CDR1 is ENHRY and CDR2 is SYGVKD. The CDR3 is 12 residues long. With 11 bases clipped from V and 6 bases from J, the junction kept 9 bases outside the gene matches. CDR3 bases: TGTGCCTCGAGACAGGGTCCTGATGGCTACACCTTC. Its translation: CASRQGPDGYTF.

This chain connects TRBV6-6 to TRBJ2-2; 7 bases align to TRBD1. This CDR3 contains 17 residues. CDR1 is MNHNY, CDR2 SVGAGI, per germline (reference sequence). V lost 0 bases to trimming and J lost 4 bases; unmatched junction nucleotides: 8. CDR3 residues: CASSYSTQGVSTGELFF. In nucleotides, the CDR3 is TGTGCCAGCAGTTACTCGACGCAGGGGGTGAGCACCGGGGAGCTGTTTTTT.

To note about this clonotype: Because the CDR3 is missing its conserved closing phenylalanine or tryptophan, this is likely a read error. V and J are TRBV2 and TRBJ2-3; the match to TRBD2 covers 9 bases. The germline V gene has CDR1 SNHLY and CDR2 FYNNEI. V gave up 5 bases and J gave up 2 bases; unmatched junction bases: 11. This CDR3 spans 17 amino acids. The CDR3 region is CASSHLKRGAYTDTQYS. Written as DNA, the CDR3 is TGTGCCAGCAGTCATCTCAAGCGGGGGGCCTACACAGATACGCAGTATTCT.